This T cell receptor (beta chain) was documented in a study of somatic mutations in cytotoxic T cells in rheumatoid arthritis. Authors' methods: Published virus-specific TCRB sequences matched only a few of the patient CD8+ clones exceeding 1%. The protocol was immunoSEQ multiplex PCR, while the TCRdb copy is restricted to in-frame clones and leaves out a portion. V and J calls and clone size are those listed in that table; D and trimming were worked out from the DNA. The data contain 2,300 or so clones, just under 85% of them singletons. This clone was seen only a few times. Sequencing input: CD8+ T cells sorted from blood. The receptor's source is a woman in her 70s with rheumatoid arthritis.

Written as DNA, the CDR3 is TGTGCCAGCAGTAAAGGCCTGTTAGCGGGAGGGCCCGACAATGAGCAGTTCTTC. It codes for CASSKGLLAGGPDNEQFF. The J gene is TRBJ2-1, the V gene TRBV6-1; 11 bases match TRBD2. V was pared by 5 bases and J by 5 bases, with 14 bases of the junction left unmatched. Germline CDR1 MNHNS, CDR2 SASEGT. The CDR3 loop spans 18 amino acids.